This passage covers 21 T cell receptor beta chains from one sample sequenced in a study of PD-1 blockade in classical Hodgkin lymphoma. Specified time point: cycle 4 day 1 (C4D1), after less than 7 weeks of nivolumab. Every single patient, without exception, relapsed after autologous stem cell transplantation, and brentuximab vedotin exposure varied. Only in-frame clones appear in the TCRdb table, and some are missing; sequencing was by immunoSEQ multiplex PCR. The sample shows some 20,000 clones, about 77% of them seen only once. The sequences come from peripheral blood mononuclear cells (PBMCs), collected before the fourth cycle of nivolumab. These TCRs come from a human donor with classical Hodgkin lymphoma.

The chain links TRBV4-3 to TRBJ2-1, with TRBD2 matching 8 bases. CDR3 length: 15 amino acids. The trim removed 1 base at V and 6 bases at J, leaving 5 bases unmatched. In germline, CDR1 is LGHNA, CDR2 YSLEER. CDR3 coding DNA: TGCGCCAGCAGCCAAGGGGTCCTAGCGGGCAATGAGCAGTTCTTC. Translating it yields CASSQGVLAGNEQFF.

The V call is TRBV19, the J call TRBJ2-2; D tentatively fits TRBD1 or TRBD2 (7 bases each). Germline loops: CDR1 LNHDA, CDR2 SQIVND (reference sequence). The CDR3 consists of 16 residues. Trimming shortened V by 3 bases and J by 3 bases, and 14 bases separated the two germline ends. The CDR3 DNA follows: TGTGCCAGTAGTATTCCGACAGGGAGGGACACCGGGGAGCTGTTTTTT. Amino acids: CASSIPTGRDTGELFF.

The rearrangement links TRBV5-1 to TRBJ1-5; 7 bases line up with TRBD1. The CDR3 runs to 14 residues. Germline V CDR1 and CDR2: SGHRS, YFSETQ. The V segment lost 2 bases and the J segment 2 bases; nucleotides outside the gene matches: 1. The CDR3 DNA follows: TGCGCCAGCAGCTTTACAGGGGGCAATCAGCCCCAGCATTTT. This translates into CASSFTGGNQPQHF.

J is TRBJ2-7 and V is TRBV19; the D gene is possibly TRBD2 (6 bases). V was pared by 2 bases and J by 3 bases, with 11 bases between. Germline V lookup: CDR1 LNHDA, CDR2 SQIVND (reference sequence). The CDR3 length is 14 residues. CDR3 sequence: CASSITWEVYEQYF. CDR3 DNA: TGTGCCAGTAGTATAACTTGGGAGGTCTACGAGCAGTACTTC.

A single count supports this clone. V usage is TRBV9 and J usage is TRBJ2-7, with TRBD1 identical over 9 bases. The trim removed 4 bases at V and 3 bases at J, leaving 5 bases unmatched. This CDR3 has 14 residues. The germline gives CDR1 SGDLS, CDR2 YYNGEE. The DNA of the CDR3 is TGTGCCAGCAGCCGGGGACAGGGATTCTACGAGCAGTACTTC. Its protein product is CASSRGQGFYEQYF.

Turning to this clone: A far larger clone is one base from this, pointing to a likely read error. The sample holds other DNA sequences that translate to the same CDR3. V and J are TRBV19 and TRBJ1-5, with D uncertain. The CDR3 extends over 12 amino acids. The germline gives CDR1 LNHDA, CDR2 SQIVND (reference sequence). V was shortened by 6 bases and J by 0 bases, with 3 bases between the two germline ends. The CDR3 spells CASRNSNQPQHF. CDR3 DNA: TGTGCCAGTAGAAATAGCAATCAGCCCCAGCATTTT.

This rearrangement joins TRBV5-4 to TRBJ1-2, with D tentatively TRBD1 (6 bases). The germline CDR1 and CDR2 sequences are SGHNT and YYREEE (reference sequence). The V and J ends lost 4 bases and 4 bases respectively, with 11 bases between them. The CDR3 covers 13 residues. CDR3 in amino acids: CASSPGQIYGYTF. CDR3 bases: TGTGCCAGCAGCCCTGGACAGATCTATGGCTACACCTTC.

The chain uses TRBV28 and TRBJ1-1; D unclear. Germline V lookup: CDR1 MDHEN, CDR2 SYDVKM. V was cut by 2 bases and J by 5 bases, with 6 bases left in between. The length of the CDR3 is 12 residues. The CDR3 region has the DNA TGTGCCAGCAGTTTAACCCGGACTGAAGCTTTCTTT. Its protein is CASSLTRTEAFF.

The chain combines TRBV7-9 with TRBJ2-7; 10 bases line up with TRBD1. The CDR3 length is 14 residues. V shed 8 bases and J 5 bases; nucleotides not matched to a gene: 9. Germline loops: CDR1 SEHNR, CDR2 FQNEAQ (reference sequence). The CDR3 spells CASCRFGTGDEQYF. In DNA form, the CDR3 reads TGTGCCAGCTGCCGGTTCGGGACAGGGGACGAGCAGTACTTC.

CDR3 amino acids: CASSLGGLAGGWETQYF. As DNA, the CDR3 is TGTGCCAGCAGCCTGGGAGGGCTAGCGGGGGGCTGGGAGACCCAGTACTTC. The chain joins TRBV5-4 to TRBJ2-5, with 11 bases that match TRBD2. The CDR3 totals 17 residues. The V and J ends lost 4 bases and 5 bases, in that order; junction bases with no gene match: 13. Germline-derived CDR1 and CDR2 are SGHNT and YYREEE (reference sequence). Full variable domain (rest looked up from reference TRBV5-4 and TRBJ2-5): ETGVTQSPTHLIKTRGQQVTLRCSSQSGHNTVSWYQQALGQGPQFIFQYYREEENGRGNFPPRFSGLQFPNYSSELNVNALELDDSALYLCASSLGGLAGGWETQYFGPGTRLLVL.

This chain connects TRBV5-5 to TRBJ2-1; maybe TRBD1 (5 bases). This CDR3 spans 13 amino acids. Germline V gives CDR1 SGHKS, CDR2 YYEKEE (reference sequence). The germline V and J ends were trimmed by 2 bases and 6 bases, with 9 bases remaining between them. The CDR3: CASSFRVANEQFF. The CDR3, as DNA: TGTGCCAGCAGCTTCAGGGTCGCCAATGAGCAGTTCTTC.

The chain couples TRBV7-9 to TRBJ2-7; the match to TRBD1 covers 7 bases. The CDR3 loop spans 16 amino acids. Germline V gene lookup returns CDR1 SEHNR and CDR2 FQNEAQ (reference sequence). The trim removed 0 bases at V and 2 bases at J, leaving 7 bases unmatched. As DNA, the CDR3 is TGTGCCAGCAGCTTAGCCCTGACAGGGACGGCCTACGAGCAGTACTTC. Its protein is CASSLALTGTAYEQYF.

Here the CDR3 reads CASSPTVPSNTGELFF. The CDR3 region has the DNA TGCGCCAGCAGCCCCACGGTCCCCAGTAACACCGGGGAGCTGTTTTTT. The chain employs TRBV4-3 and TRBJ2-2; D ambiguous. Trimming shortened V by 4 bases and J by 2 bases, and 14 bases separated the two germline ends. This CDR3 is built from 16 residues. CDR1 and CDR2 from the germline V gene are LGHNA and YSLEER.

This clone was seen a single time. The chain couples TRBV19 to TRBJ2-6; D gene uncertain. The CDR3 sequence is 16 residues long. Trimming pared 8 bases from V and 0 bases from J, leaving 14 bases between. Germline V gene sequence: CDR1 LNHDA, CDR2 SQIVND (reference sequence). CDR3: CASGRGVFSGANVLTF. The CDR3 nucleotides are TGTGCCAGTGGGCGAGGCGTTTTCTCTGGGGCCAACGTCCTGACTTTC.

The rearrangement uses TRBV7-9 and TRBJ1-1; D is possibly TRBD1 (5 bases). Trimming cost V 5 bases and J 7 bases, with 8 bases left between them. CDR3 length equals 11 residues. Per germline, CDR1 SEHNR and CDR2 FQNEAQ (reference sequence). This CDR3 reads CASSQDSEAFF. In DNA, the CDR3 is TGTGCCAGCAGCCAAGACAGTGAAGCTTTCTTT.

V and J are TRBV15 and TRBJ1-4; D is ambiguous. Germline lookup yields CDR1 LNHNV and CDR2 YYDKDF (reference sequence). V was clipped by 4 bases and J by 8 bases, with 8 bases between them. The CDR3 has 12 residues. In DNA, the CDR3 is TGTGCCACCAGCACCTCCCCCGAAAAACTGTTTTTT. This encodes CATSTSPEKLFF. Variable domain in full (rest from reference TRBV15 and TRBJ1-4): DAMVIQNPRYQVTQFGKPVTLSCSQTLNHNVMYWYQQKSSQAPKLLFHYYDKDFNNEADTPDNFQSRRPNTSFCFLDIRSPGLGDTAMYLCATSTSPEKLFFGSGTQLSVL.

The rearrangement joins TRBV6-5 to TRBJ1-1, with TRBD1 matching over 8 bases. CDR1 is MNHEY and CDR2 is SVGAGI in the germline V gene. Losses at the gene ends were 4 bases for V and 3 bases for J; bases not matched to a gene: 7. The CDR3 has 15 residues. The CDR3 bases are TGTGCCAGCAGTTTGAACAGGGGGATAGACACTGAAGCTTTCTTT. Translated, it gives CASSLNRGIDTEAFF.

This clone was seen just once. The rearrangement uses TRBV7-9 and TRBJ1-4; no firm D call. Germline values: CDR1 SEHNR, CDR2 FQNEAQ (reference sequence). The CDR3 extends over 16 amino acids. V dropped 5 bases and J dropped 1 base, with 14 bases sitting between them. This CDR3 is CASSPRVAGTNEKLFF. CDR3 DNA: TGTGCCAGCAGCCCGCGCGTGGCCGGAACTAATGAAAAACTGTTTTTT.

The rearrangement uses TRBV11-2 and TRBJ1-2, with 8 bases aligning to TRBD1. The CDR3 runs 12 residues. Trimming cost V 5 bases and J 7 bases; bases outside gene matches: 3. CDR1 SGHAT and CDR2 FQNNGV come from the germline V gene. The CDR3 protein is CASSLTGAGYTF. The CDR3 DNA reads as TGTGCCAGCAGCCTGACAGGGGCTGGCTACACCTTC.

In its sample, this clone was seen once. V gene TRBV11-2 combines with J gene TRBJ2-2; D might be TRBD1 or TRBD2, each matching 5 bases. There are 17 residues in the CDR3. The germline gives CDR1 SGHAT, CDR2 FQNNGV. V was clipped by 1 base and J by 1 base, with 13 bases between them. The CDR3 is CASSLVGPPLNTGELFF. In DNA, the CDR3 is TGTGCCAGCAGCTTAGTGGGACCGCCCTTGAACACCGGGGAGCTGTTTTTT.

The V and J genes are TRBV15 and TRBJ1-5; D remains unclear. The V end lost 0 bases, the J end lost 2 bases, and 11 bases lay between the germline ends. Germline V lookup: CDR1 LNHNV, CDR2 YYDKDF (reference sequence). The CDR3 sequence is 16 residues long. This CDR3 reads CATSRDRGHGNQPQHF. CDR3 coding DNA: TGTGCCACCAGCAGAGATCGGGGTCATGGCAATCAGCCCCAGCATTTT. Complete variable domain (other parts from reference TRBV15 and TRBJ1-5): DAMVIQNPRYQVTQFGKPVTLSCSQTLNHNVMYWYQQKSSQAPKLLFHYYDKDFNNEADTPDNFQSRRPNTSFCFLDIRSPGLGDTAMYLCATSRDRGHGNQPQHFGDGTRLSIL.